This T cell receptor beta chain was observed in a study of T cells in Graves' hyperthyroidism and ophthalmopathy. Whole-study results and caveats: The model's output predicted ophthalmopathy at a median of 6.5 months prior to onset. Most clonotypes expanded in the thyroid (above 0.001) were also present in blood.

Amplification yielded TCR beta CDR3 regions, with RNA transcripts as the source. Carried out on the TCR CDR3, a first-round RT-PCR used the HTBI primer set. TCRdb reanalysed the multiplex PCR reads using MiXCR and keeps one entry per CDR3 protein. The sample contains 550,000 to 850,000 distinct CDR3 sequences, 18% of which appear only once. From germline, CDR1 is MNHEY and CDR2 SVGAGI. V was cut by 1 base and J by 4 bases, with 9 bases left in between. The CDR3 is 14 residues long. This clonotype came up many times. Its specificity is not known. The clonotype comes from a woman aged 50 to 65 with Graves' hyperthyroidism that later progressed to Graves' ophthalmopathy. The V and J genes are TRBV6-5 and TRBJ2-3; no definite D call. Sequences were obtained from blood. In DNA form, the CDR3 reads TGTGCCAGCAGTTACTTGCAGGTTTCAGATACGCAGTATTTT. Residues: CASSYLQVSDTQYF.